The clone carrying this TCR beta chain was detected ten times or more. Amplification of TCR beta CDR3 regions was performed using RNA transcripts as template. HTBI primers were the set used in a first-round RT-PCR of the TCR CDR3. TCRdb reanalysed the multiplex PCR reads using MiXCR and keeps one entry per CDR3 protein. The sample contains around 440,000 distinct CDR3 sequences, about a sixth of which appear only once. Diagnosis of hyperthyroidism was new in patients aged 18 to 65, and its duration was under 2 months. This sample stems from a study of T cells in Graves' hyperthyroidism and ophthalmopathy. Germline V gene sequence: CDR1 SGHTA, CDR2 FQGNSA. The CDR3 loop spans 16 amino acids. J was trimmed by 0 bases and V by 5 bases; bases with no gene match: 6.

Material for sequencing was blood. This TCR came from a woman aged 18-35 years with Graves' hyperthyroidism. This chain links TRBV7-2 with TRBJ2-1; 8 bases agree with TRBD2. The CDR3 coding sequence is TGTGCCAGCAGCCAGGGACTAGTTTCCTCCTACAATGAGCAGTTCTTC. This sequence encodes CASSQGLVSSYNEQFF.